The 29 T cell receptor beta chains listed next were all sequenced from one sample in a study of blood T cell repertoires in COVID-19. Libraries were prepared by immunoSEQ multiplex PCR; TCRdb keeps only in-frame clonotypes and omits some of them. The repertoire holds about 350,000 clones, with roughly 90% as singletons. The specimen sequenced was PBMCs or T cells enriched from blood (not recorded which). These receptors were taken from a woman aged 30 to 39 who had recovered from COVID-19.

This rearrangement joins TRBV28 to TRBJ2-4; 7 bases align to TRBD1. Trimming at V came to 5 bases and at J to 5 bases, leaving 6 bases not matched to a gene. The length of the CDR3 is 14 residues. Germline V gives CDR1 MDHEN, CDR2 SYDVKM. CDR3 sequence reads: CASSALTGENIQYF. The DNA of the CDR3 is TGTGCCAGCAGTGCCTTAACAGGGGAAAACATTCAGTACTTC.

The V and J genes are TRBV28 and TRBJ2-7; TRBD1 agrees at 7 bases. The germline gives CDR1 MDHEN, CDR2 SYDVKM. CDR3 length: 14 residues. Trimming took 6 bases from V and 5 from J; bases not matched to a gene: 10. The CDR3 region is CASSPTGWSHEQYF. For the CDR3, the DNA is TGTGCCAGCAGCCCGACAGGGTGGTCCCACGAGCAGTACTTC.

This clone was recorded a few times. The chain recombines TRBV19 with TRBJ2-2, with TRBD1 matching over 12 bases. V shed 6 bases, J shed 6 bases, and the junction held 5 bases outside the gene matches. This CDR3 region has 15 residues. Per the germline V gene, CDR1 is LNHDA and CDR2 is SQIVND (reference sequence). The CDR3 loop reads CASRAGQGAPGELFF. As DNA, the CDR3 is TGTGCCAGTAGGGCGGGACAGGGGGCCCCCGGGGAGCTGTTTTTT.

This chain connects TRBV24-1 to TRBJ2-7; no clear D. The ends were cut back, 5 bases at V and 2 bases at J, with 12 bases in the middle. Per germline, CDR1 KGHDR and CDR2 SFDVKD. This CDR3 region has 14 residues. CDR3 sequence reads: CATSGRRPPYEQYF. For the CDR3, the DNA is TGTGCCACCAGTGGACGGAGACCCCCCTACGAGCAGTACTTC.

V is TRBV7-9 and J is TRBJ2-6; 7 nucleotides align to TRBD2. V shed 1 base and J 1 base; nucleotides not matched to a gene: 10. Germline-derived CDR1 and CDR2 are SEHNR and FQNEAQ (reference sequence). This CDR3 contains 19 residues. CDR3 protein: CASSLDGLAAISGANVLTF. In nucleotides, the CDR3 is TGTGCCAGCAGCTTAGATGGGCTAGCGGCTATTTCTGGGGCCAACGTCCTGACTTTC.

The rearrangement uses TRBV5-1 and TRBJ1-1; 8 bases match TRBD1. CDR3 length equals 14 residues. From germline, CDR1 is SGHRS and CDR2 YFSETQ. V gave up 5 bases and J gave up 1 base; unmatched junction bases: 4. The CDR3 nucleotides read TGCGCCAGCAGGGCGGGACAGGCGAACACTGAAGCTTTCTTT. Its protein product is CASRAGQANTEAFF.

V is TRBV19 and J is TRBJ2-7; TRBD1 agrees at 7 bases. The CDR3 sequence is 14 residues long. Unmatched junction bases numbered 2, after V lost 3 bases and J lost 0 bases. The V gene's germline CDR1 is LNHDA and CDR2 SQIVND (reference sequence). In DNA form, the CDR3 reads TGTGCCAGTAGTATCCAGGGGGTCTCCTACGAGCAGTACTTC. Protein sequence: CASSIQGVSYEQYF.

The V and J genes are TRBV14 and TRBJ2-5, with D possibly being TRBD2 (7 bases). The CDR3 is 16 residues long. CDR1 is SGHDN, CDR2 FVKESK, per germline. The V end lost 1 base, the J end lost 1 base, and 13 bases lay between the germline ends. CDR3 sequence: CASSQGAGGPQETQYF. DNA for the CDR3: TGTGCCAGCAGCCAAGGGGCCGGGGGGCCCCAAGAGACCCAGTACTTC. The whole variable domain, remainder taken from reference TRBV14 and TRBJ2-5, is EAGVTQFPSHSVIEKGQTVTLRCDPISGHDNLYWYRRVMGKEIKFLLHFVKESKQDESGMPNNRFLAERTGGTYSTLKVQPAELEDSGVYFCASSQGAGGPQETQYFGPGTRLLVL.

The chain links TRBV6-1 to TRBJ2-6, with D tentatively TRBD1 (5 bases). Trimming cost V 2 bases and J 4 bases, with 15 bases left between them. The CDR3 is 17 residues long. From germline, CDR1 is MNHNS and CDR2 SASEGT. CDR3 in amino acids: CASSEQGRVSGANVLTF. In DNA form, the CDR3 reads TGTGCCAGCAGTGAACAGGGCCGGGTTTCCGGGGCCAACGTCCTGACTTTC.

J is TRBJ2-3 and V is TRBV7-9, with TRBD2 identical over 14 bases. Germline CDR1 and CDR2: SEHNR and FQNEAQ (reference sequence). The V and J ends lost 3 bases and 0 bases, in that order; junction bases with no gene match: 8. There are 19 residues in the CDR3. The chain's CDR3 is CASSLTSGGAAFSTDTQYF. In nucleotides, the CDR3 is TGTGCCAGCAGCTTGACTAGCGGGGGGGCGGCTTTCAGCACAGATACGCAGTATTTT.

The rearrangement uses TRBV7-9 and TRBJ1-3; D gene uncertain. V gave up 5 bases and J gave up 0 bases, with 17 bases separating them. The CDR3 consists of 17 residues. The germline CDR1 and CDR2 sequences are SEHNR and FQNEAQ (reference sequence). The CDR3 DNA follows: TGTGCCAGCAGCCCGAAAAACCCAGGTCACTCTGGAAACACCATATATTTT. Encoded protein: CASSPKNPGHSGNTIYF.

This chain connects TRBV25-1 to TRBJ2-7; a possible D gene is TRBD1 (6 bases). Germline V gene data show CDR1 as MGHDK and CDR2 as SYGVNS. The CDR3 totals 15 residues. The V end lost 4 bases, the J end lost 2 bases, and 15 bases lay between the germline ends. The CDR3 DNA follows: TGTGCCAGCAGTGTTGCTACAGGGCCCACCTACGAGCAGTACTTC. It encodes CASSVATGPTYEQYF.

The V gene is TRBV28, the J gene TRBJ2-1; D may be TRBD2 (6 bases). This CDR3 is 14 amino acids long. Trimming cost V 6 bases and J 4 bases, with 13 bases left between them. Looked up from germline, CDR1 is MDHEN and CDR2 is SYDVKM. CDR3 residues: CASSTLAGYNEQFF. The CDR3 coding sequence is TGTGCCAGCAGCACCTTGGCGGGGTACAATGAGCAGTTCTTC. Full variable domain (outside the CDR3, taken from reference TRBV28 and TRBJ2-1): DVKVTQSSRYLVKRTGEKVFLECVQDMDHENMFWYRQDPGLGLRLIYFSYDVKMKEKGDIPEGYSVSREKKERFSLILESASTNQTSMYLCASSTLAGYNEQFFGPGTRLTVL.

The chain has TRBV13 and TRBJ2-6; the D gene is possibly TRBD1 (5 bases). The V gene's germline CDR1 is PRHDT and CDR2 FYEKMQ (reference sequence). The CDR3 runs 17 residues. The V end was cut by 9 bases, the J end by 0 bases, with 18 bases between. CDR3 bases: TGTGCCAGAAGTGACAGATCACCCCACTCTGGGGCCAACGTCCTGACTTTC. It encodes CARSDRSPHSGANVLTF.

The chain employs TRBV7-2 and TRBJ2-1; D gene uncertain. In germline, CDR1 is SGHTA, CDR2 FQGNSA. The CDR3 is 13 amino acids. With 1 base removed from V and 7 bases from J, the gap between germline ends came to 8 bases. In DNA form, the CDR3 reads TGTGCCAGCAGCTTAGGGTTCCGGAATGAGCAGTTCTTC. Translation gives CASSLGFRNEQFF.

The V call is TRBV15, the J call TRBJ2-7, with TRBD1 identical over 8 bases. The CDR3 covers 15 residues. Germline V lookup: CDR1 LNHNV, CDR2 YYDKDF (reference sequence). V gave up 3 bases and J gave up 2 bases; unmatched junction bases: 6. This CDR3 reads CATSSGQGTTYEQYF. Written as DNA, the CDR3 is TGTGCCACCAGCAGCGGACAGGGCACAACCTACGAGCAGTACTTC.

The gene calls are TRBV2 and TRBJ2-7, with TRBD2 matching over 11 bases. The germline gives CDR1 SNHLY, CDR2 FYNNEI. The CDR3 contains 15 residues. V lost 6 bases, J lost 2 bases, and 6 bases stayed unmatched. The CDR3 DNA reads as TGTGCCAGCAGGGCTCTAGCGGGAGGCCCCTACGAGCAGTACTTC. This translates into CASRALAGGPYEQYF.

V and J are TRBV28 and TRBJ1-5; maybe TRBD1 (5 bases). Germline CDR1 reads MDHEN; CDR2 reads SYDVKM. Trimming pared 6 bases from V and 2 bases from J, leaving 20 bases between. The CDR3 has 17 amino acids. CDR3 loop: CASRFLWEGSGNQPQHF. In DNA form, the CDR3 reads TGTGCCAGCAGATTTCTATGGGAGGGGTCGGGCAATCAGCCCCAGCATTTT.

The V call is TRBV3-1 (or the pseudogene TRBV3-2), the J call TRBJ1-2; 8 bases match TRBD1. The V segment lost 1 base and the J segment 4 bases; nucleotides outside the gene matches: 8. CDR3 length: 16 amino acids. Germline V gene data show CDR1 as LGHDT and CDR2 as YNNKEL (reference sequence). CDR3 amino acids: CASSQAPGGGGYGYTF. The CDR3 DNA sequence: TGTGCCAGCAGCCAAGCCCCAGGGGGCGGCGGCTATGGCTACACCTTC.

This rearrangement joins TRBV4-1 to TRBJ2-6; D gene uncertain. V was shortened by 6 bases and J by 0 bases, with 15 bases between the two germline ends. This CDR3 region has 17 residues. Germline V gene data show CDR1 as MGHRA and CDR2 as YSYEKL. The CDR3 reads CASRSHHLSSGANVLTF. CDR3 nucleotides: TGCGCCAGCAGATCTCATCATTTGAGCTCTGGGGCCAACGTCCTGACTTTC.

This clone was observed once. The chain carries TRBV13 and TRBJ2-7; D may be TRBD2 (6 bases). The V and J ends lost 4 bases and 4 bases respectively, with 11 bases between them. The germline V gene encodes CDR1 PRHDT and CDR2 FYEKMQ (reference sequence). The CDR3 contains 13 residues. In DNA, the CDR3 is TGTGCCAGCAGCTCTGGACGGGGGTACGAGCAGTACTTC. Amino acid sequence: CASSSGRGYEQYF. The whole variable domain, filled in from reference TRBV13 and TRBJ2-7, reads AAGVIQSPRHLIKEKRETATLKCYPIPRHDTVYWYQQGPGQDPQFLISFYEKMQSDKGSIPDRFSAQQFSDYHSELNMSSLELGDSALYFCASSSGRGYEQYFGPGTRLTVT.

The V gene is TRBV5-1, the J gene TRBJ2-5; D perhaps matches TRBD2 (6 bases). Germline CDR1 SGHRS, CDR2 YFSETQ. V lost 4 bases to trimming and J lost 7 bases, with 20 bases between them. The CDR3 loop spans 15 amino acids. CDR3 sequence reads: CASSPGTPTNRTQYF. DNA of the CDR3: TGCGCCAGCAGCCCAGGGACTCCCACGAATAGGACCCAGTACTTC.

The chain has TRBV24-1 and TRBJ1-1; possibly TRBD1 for D (6 bases). V lost 10 bases and J lost 3, with 11 bases in between. Germline values: CDR1 KGHDR, CDR2 SFDVKD. This CDR3 is 12 amino acids long. CDR3 in amino acids: CATKQGDTEAFF. CDR3 in DNA: TGTGCCACGAAACAGGGCGACACTGAAGCTTTCTTT.

The chain employs TRBV4-2 and TRBJ1-6; D not resolved. Trimming pared 1 base from V and 9 bases from J, leaving 10 bases between. This CDR3 spans 14 amino acids. CDR1 LGHNA and CDR2 YNFKEQ come from the germline V gene. CDR3 region: CASSQANEGSPLHF. The CDR3 DNA sequence: TGTGCCAGCAGCCAAGCTAATGAGGGTTCACCCCTCCACTTT.

The V gene is TRBV14, the J gene TRBJ1-3; D uncertain. The CDR3 has 14 amino acids. CDR1 and CDR2 from the germline V gene are SGHDN and FVKESK. The V and J ends lost 4 bases and 0 bases respectively, with 7 bases between them. CDR3 amino acids: CASSPGNSGNTIYF. CDR3 sequence (DNA): TGTGCCAGCAGCCCCGGGAACTCTGGAAACACCATATATTTT.

Concerning this clone: Distinct nucleotide sequences in the sample also encode this CDR3. The chain links TRBV5-1 to TRBJ1-4; 7 bases line up with TRBD1. The germline V gene encodes CDR1 SGHRS and CDR2 YFSETQ. The V gene end was trimmed by 2 bases and the J gene end by 3 bases; junction bases not matched to a gene: 1. The CDR3 loop spans 14 amino acids. The DNA for the CDR3 is TGCGCCAGCAGCTTAGGGACAGCTAATGAAAAACTGTTTTTT. Translated, it gives CASSLGTANEKLFF.

CDR3 region: CASGGQFNQPQHF. The CDR3 nucleotides are TGTGCCAGCGGAGGACAGTTCAATCAGCCCCAGCATTTT. This sequence joins TRBV27 and TRBJ1-5; TRBD1 is a possible D gene (6 bases). CDR1 MNHEY and CDR2 SMNVEV come from the germline V gene (reference sequence). Trimming removed 8 bases at V and 3 bases at J, with 11 bases between. The CDR3 spans 13 residues.

This sequence joins TRBV4-1 and TRBJ2-1; 9 bases align to TRBD2. V trimming: 0 bases; J trimming: 2 bases; junction bases outside the gene matches: 2. Germline lookup yields CDR1 MGHRA and CDR2 YSYEKL. CDR3 length equals 16 residues. As DNA, the CDR3 is TGCGCCAGCAGCCAAGAACCTAGCGGGGCCTACAATGAGCAGTTCTTC. Its protein product is CASSQEPSGAYNEQFF.

The gene calls are TRBV9 and TRBJ2-7; weak D call: TRBD1 (6 bases). Germline assignment: CDR1 SGDLS and CDR2 YYNGEE. Trimming left V 4 bases short and J 2 bases short, with 19 bases between. The CDR3 contains 16 residues. CDR3 loop: CASSQTLDSHPYEQYF. As DNA, the CDR3 is TGTGCCAGCAGCCAAACCCTGGACAGTCACCCCTACGAGCAGTACTTC.